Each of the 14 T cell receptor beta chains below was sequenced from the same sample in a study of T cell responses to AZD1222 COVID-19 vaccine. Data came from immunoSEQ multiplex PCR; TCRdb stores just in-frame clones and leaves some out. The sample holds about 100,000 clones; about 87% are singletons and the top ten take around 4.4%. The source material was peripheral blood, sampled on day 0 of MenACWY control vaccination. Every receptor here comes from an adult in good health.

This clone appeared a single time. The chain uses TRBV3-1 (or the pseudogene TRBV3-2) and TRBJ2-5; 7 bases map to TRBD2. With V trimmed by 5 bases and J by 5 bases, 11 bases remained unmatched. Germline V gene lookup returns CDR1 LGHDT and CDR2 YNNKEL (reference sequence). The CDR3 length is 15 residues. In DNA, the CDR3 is TGTGCCAGCAGCGACCCGGCTAGCGGCGGGGAGACCCAGTACTTC. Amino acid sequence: CASSDPASGGETQYF.

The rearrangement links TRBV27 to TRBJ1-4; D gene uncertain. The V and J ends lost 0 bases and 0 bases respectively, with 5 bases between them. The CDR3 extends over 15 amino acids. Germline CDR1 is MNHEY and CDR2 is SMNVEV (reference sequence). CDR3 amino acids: CASSLSPATNEKLFF. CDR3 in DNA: TGTGCCAGCAGTTTATCTCCTGCAACTAATGAAAAACTGTTTTTT.

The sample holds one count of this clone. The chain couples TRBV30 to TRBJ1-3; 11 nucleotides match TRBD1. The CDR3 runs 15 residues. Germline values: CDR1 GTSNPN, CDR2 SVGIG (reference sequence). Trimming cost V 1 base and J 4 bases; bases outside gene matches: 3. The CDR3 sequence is CAWSAGQGAGNTIYF. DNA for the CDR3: TGTGCCTGGAGTGCCGGACAGGGGGCAGGAAACACCATATATTTT.

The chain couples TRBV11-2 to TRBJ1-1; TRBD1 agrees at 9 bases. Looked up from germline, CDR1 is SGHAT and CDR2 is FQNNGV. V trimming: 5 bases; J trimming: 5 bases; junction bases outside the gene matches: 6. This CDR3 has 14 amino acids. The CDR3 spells CASSQQGARTEAFF. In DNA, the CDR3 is TGTGCCAGCAGCCAACAGGGGGCTCGGACTGAAGCTTTCTTT.

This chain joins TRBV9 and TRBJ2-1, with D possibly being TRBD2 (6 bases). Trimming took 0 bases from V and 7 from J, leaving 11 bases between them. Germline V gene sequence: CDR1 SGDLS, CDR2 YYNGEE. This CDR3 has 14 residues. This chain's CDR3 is CASSVAGDVNEQFF. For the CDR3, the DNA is TGTGCCAGCAGCGTAGCGGGAGACGTGAATGAGCAGTTCTTC.

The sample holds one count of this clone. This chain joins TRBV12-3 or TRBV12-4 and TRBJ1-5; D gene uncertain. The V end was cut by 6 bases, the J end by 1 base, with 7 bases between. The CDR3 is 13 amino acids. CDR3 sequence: CASRGTSNQPQHF. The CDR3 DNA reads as TGTGCCAGCAGGGGAACGAGCAATCAGCCCCAGCATTTT.

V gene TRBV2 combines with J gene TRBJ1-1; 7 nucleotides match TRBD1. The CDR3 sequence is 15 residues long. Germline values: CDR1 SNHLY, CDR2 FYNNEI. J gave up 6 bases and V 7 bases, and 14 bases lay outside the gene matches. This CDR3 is CASKKGGAGQSEAFF. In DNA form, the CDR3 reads TGTGCCAGCAAAAAGGGGGGGGCGGGACAGTCTGAAGCTTTCTTT.

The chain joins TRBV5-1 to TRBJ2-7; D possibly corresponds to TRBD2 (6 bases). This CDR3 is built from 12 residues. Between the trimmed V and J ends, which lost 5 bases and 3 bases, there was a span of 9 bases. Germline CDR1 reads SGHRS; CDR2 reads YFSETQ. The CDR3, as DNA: TGCGCCAGCAGTGAGGACTACTACGAGCAGTACTTC. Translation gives CASSEDYYEQYF.

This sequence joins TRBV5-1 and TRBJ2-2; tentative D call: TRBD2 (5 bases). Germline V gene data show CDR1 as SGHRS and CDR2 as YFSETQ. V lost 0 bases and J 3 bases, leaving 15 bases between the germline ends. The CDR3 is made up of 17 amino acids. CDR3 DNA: TGCGCCAGCAGCTTGGTTTCGGGTAGCGTCTACACCGGGGAGCTGTTTTTT. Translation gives CASSLVSGSVYTGELFF. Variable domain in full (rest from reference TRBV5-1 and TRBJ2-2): KAGVTQTPRYLIKTRGQQVTLSCSPISGHRSVSWYQQTPGQGLQFLFEYFSETQRNKGNFPGRFSGRQFSNSRSEMNVSTLELGDSALYLCASSLVSGSVYTGELFFGEGSRLTVL.

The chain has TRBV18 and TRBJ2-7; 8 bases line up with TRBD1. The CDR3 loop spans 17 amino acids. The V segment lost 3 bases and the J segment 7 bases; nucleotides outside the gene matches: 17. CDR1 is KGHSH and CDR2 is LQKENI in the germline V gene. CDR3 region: CASSPGPPGQVTSEQYF. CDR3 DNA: TGTGCCAGCTCACCGGGTCCACCGGGACAGGTAACTTCGGAGCAGTACTTC. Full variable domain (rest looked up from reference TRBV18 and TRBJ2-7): NAGVMQNPRHLVRRRGQEARLRCSPMKGHSHVYWYRQLPEEGLKFMVYLQKENIIDESGMPKERFSAEFPKEGPSILRIQQVVRGDSAAYFCASSPGPPGQVTSEQYFGPGTRLTVT.

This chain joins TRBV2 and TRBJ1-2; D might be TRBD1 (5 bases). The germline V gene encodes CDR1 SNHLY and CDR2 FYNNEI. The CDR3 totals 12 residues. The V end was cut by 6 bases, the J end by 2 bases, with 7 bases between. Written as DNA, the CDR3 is TGTGCCAGCAGGGACATCAACTATGGCTACACCTTC. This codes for CASRDINYGYTF.

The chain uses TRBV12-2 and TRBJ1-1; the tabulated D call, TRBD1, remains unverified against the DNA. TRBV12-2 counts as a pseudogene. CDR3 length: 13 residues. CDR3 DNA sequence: TGTGCAAGTCGCGCGACAGTGAACACTGAAGCTTTCTTT. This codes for CASRATVNTEAFF.

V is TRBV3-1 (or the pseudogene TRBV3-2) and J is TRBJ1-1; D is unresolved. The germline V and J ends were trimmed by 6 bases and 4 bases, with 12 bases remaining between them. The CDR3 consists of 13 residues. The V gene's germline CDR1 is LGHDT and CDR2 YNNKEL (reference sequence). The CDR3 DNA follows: TGTGCCAGCAGTCGTGGGTTCGGCACTGAAGCTTTCTTT. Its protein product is CASSRGFGTEAFF.

The DNA of the CDR3 is TGTGCCAGCAGCCCCCTGGGGGGCGCTGAAGCTTTCTTT. The encoded protein is CASSPLGGAEAFF. The chain recombines TRBV7-9 with TRBJ1-1; possible D gene TRBD1, 6 bases. Germline V gives CDR1 SEHNR, CDR2 FQNEAQ (reference sequence). Trimming shortened V by 5 bases and J by 6 bases, and 13 bases separated the two germline ends. The CDR3 sequence is 13 residues long. Combining the CDR3 with reference TRBV7-9 and TRBJ1-1 gives the whole variable domain DTGVSQNPRHKITKRGQNVTFRCDPISEHNRLYWYRQTLGQGPEFLTYFQNEAQLEKSRLLSDRFSAERPKGSFSTLEIQRTEQGDSAMYLCASSPLGGAEAFFGQGTRLTVV.